The 13 T cell receptor beta chains presented below share a single source sample, sequenced in a study of tumor-infiltrating lymphocytes in primary liver carcinoma. The input was 400 to 500 ng total RNA; TCR beta cDNA was made from it with a constant-region primer. Amplification in three nested multiplex PCR rounds with slightly modified ARM-PCR gave rise to TCR beta libraries. The first two PCR rounds, around 10 cycles each, used TRBV1-TRBV30 forward primers and a C-beta reverse primer. Each CDR3 protein is one row after TCRdb ran MiXCR on the multiplex PCR reads. Among 300,000 to 400,000 distinct CDR3 sequences listed, less than 70% were seen once. Blood RNA came from unsorted whole blood; germline DNA was also extracted. Sequenced sample: peripheral blood. The source of these receptors is a man aged 40-49 years with primary liver carcinoma and hepatitis B virus infection.

Notes on this clonotype: Just one base apart from a much larger clone, this may be a read error. The genes are TRBV29-1 and TRBJ1-1; a possible D gene is TRBD1 (6 bases). From germline, CDR1 is SQVTM and CDR2 ANQGSEA. The CDR3 spans 12 residues. The V end was cut by 8 bases, the J end by 5 bases, with 15 bases between. For the CDR3, the DNA is TGCAGCACACAGGGCTGGGGAACTGAAGCTTTCTTT. Amino acid sequence: CSTQGWGTEAFF.

In its sample, this clonotype was seen a few times. Its ends do not fully match the called genes, so a read error is possible. The chain is built from TRBV29-1 and TRBJ1-2; D is unclear. CDR3 length: 12 amino acids. Germline CDR1 is SQVTM and CDR2 is ANQGSEA. The CDR3 loop is CSVEQANCGYTF. The CDR3 DNA follows: TGCAGCGTTGAGCAGGCTAACTGTGGCTACACCTTC.

To note about this clonotype: A clone one base away is much larger, so this may be a read error. The chain employs TRBV4-1 and TRBJ2-1, with D perhaps assigned TRBD1 or TRBD2 (6 bases each). CDR3 length equals 16 residues. Germline V CDR1 and CDR2: MGHRA, YSYEKL. V lost 4 bases and J lost 9, with 22 bases in between. The CDR3 DNA sequence: TGCGCCAGCAGCCCAGTAATGAGAGGCGAGGGGGGTGAGCAGTTCTTC. It specifies CASSPVMRGEGGEQFF.

This chain uses TRBV14 with TRBJ2-1; a possible D gene is TRBD2 (6 bases). Trimming stripped 0 bases from V and 3 bases from J, with 15 bases between. This CDR3 contains 17 residues. Germline V lookup: CDR1 SGHDN, CDR2 FVKESK. Here the CDR3 DNA reads TGTGCCAGCAGCCAAGATGGGCGGGACTGGCGCTACAATGAGCAGTTCTTC. Encoded protein: CASSQDGRDWRYNEQFF.

The chain uses TRBV19 and TRBJ1-5, with TRBD1 matching over 12 bases. The CDR3 runs to 16 residues. CDR1 is LNHDA and CDR2 is SQIVND in the germline V gene (reference sequence). Trimming cost V 3 bases and J 6 bases; bases outside gene matches: 6. CDR3 DNA: TGTGCCAGTAGTATTCGGGGGACAGGGGGCATTCAGCCCCAGCATTTT. Protein product: CASSIRGTGGIQPQHF.

Only a few counts were recorded for this clonotype. The chain is built from TRBV7-9 and TRBJ2-1; TRBD2 aligns across 13 bases. Unmatched junction bases numbered 12, after V lost 4 bases and J lost 0 bases. CDR1 and CDR2 from the germline V gene are SEHNR and FQNEAQ (reference sequence). The CDR3 sequence is 20 residues long. The CDR3 coding sequence is TGTGCCAGCAGCTCCCACGGCGGACTAGCGGGAGTGTTCTCCTACAATGAGCAGTTCTTC. Residues: CASSSHGGLAGVFSYNEQFF.

By sample share, this clonotype is medium-sized (0.01 to 0.1%). This chain links TRBV11-2 with TRBJ2-3; TRBD2 matches at 7 bases. The length of the CDR3 is 14 residues. Germline values: CDR1 SGHAT, CDR2 FQNNGV. V shed 5 bases and J 4 bases; nucleotides not matched to a gene: 6. CDR3 coding DNA: TGTGCCAGCAGCCCCGGACTAGTTGCAGATACGCAGTATTTT. Translation: CASSPGLVADTQYF. The variable domain in full, completed from reference TRBV11-2 and TRBJ2-3, reads EAGVAQSPRYKIIEKRQSVAFWCNPISGHATLYWYQQILGQGPKLLIQFQNNGVVDDSQLPKDRFSAERLKGVDSTLKIQPAKLEDSAVYLCASSPGLVADTQYFGPGTRLTVL.

Points on this clonotype: A read error may be the cause here, since a much bigger clone is one base away. The gene calls are TRBV6-5 and TRBJ1-2; D is ambiguous. CDR3 size: 12 residues. Trimming left V 8 bases short and J 4 bases short, with 11 bases between. The germline CDR1 and CDR2 sequences are MNHEY and SVGAGI. CDR3 in DNA: TGTGCCAGCGAGTCTAGTCCCTATGGCTACACCTTC. It is translated as CASESSPYGYTF.

This clonotype has ten or more counts. V and J are TRBV29-1 and TRBJ1-1; D remains ambiguous. Germline V gene data show CDR1 as SQVTM and CDR2 as ANQGSEA. The CDR3 sequence is 13 residues long. The ends were cut back, 7 bases at V and 1 base at J, with 13 bases in the middle. The CDR3 DNA reads TGCAGCGCTCACCAGGCGACGAACACTGAAGCTTTCTTT. This encodes CSAHQATNTEAFF. Based on the CDR3 plus reference TRBV29-1 and TRBJ1-1, the full variable domain is SAVISQKPSRDICQRGTSLTIQCQVDSQVTMMFWYRQQPGQSLTLIATANQGSEATYESGFVIDKFPISRPNLTFSTLTVSNMSPEDSSIYLCSAHQATNTEAFFGQGTRLTVV.

On this clonotype itself: Being one base from a much bigger clone, this may be a read error. The chain uses TRBV6-2 or TRBV6-3 and TRBJ2-7; D tentatively reads TRBD1 or TRBD2 (6 bases each). From germline, CDR1 is MNHEY and CDR2 SVGEGT. The CDR3 is 13 amino acids. Trimming shortened V by 2 bases and J by 11 bases, and 16 bases separated the two germline ends. The CDR3 loop is CASSYVNREDKYF. CDR3 nucleotides: TGTGCCAGCAGTTACGTGAACAGGGAGGACAAGTACTTC.

This clonotype was detected many times. This sequence joins TRBV10-3 and TRBJ1-1; TRBD1 agrees at 7 bases. The CDR3 is made up of 14 amino acids. Germline CDR1 and CDR2: ENHRY and SYGVKD. The ends lost 2 bases at V and 2 bases at J; junction bases unmatched: 2. The CDR3 DNA is TGTGCCATCAGTGAGACAGGGGTAAACACTGAAGCTTTCTTT. This encodes CAISETGVNTEAFF.

This clonotype was found many times. The chain is built from TRBV12-3 or TRBV12-4 and TRBJ2-1; the match to TRBD2 covers 8 bases. CDR3 size: 15 residues. The V and J ends lost 3 bases and 2 bases, in that order; junction bases with no gene match: 3. CDR3 in DNA: TGTGCCAGCAGTTTGAGCGGGAGTGCCTACAATGAGCAGTTCTTC. Its translation: CASSLSGSAYNEQFF.

In its sample, this clonotype was seen once. At one boundary the junction diverges from the germline segment, which might be a read error. This chain connects TRBV11-2 to TRBJ1-1; no reliable D call. The CDR3 has 15 residues. Germline CDR1 and CDR2: SGHAT and FQNNGV. DNA for the CDR3: TGTGCCAGCATCTTAGCACAGACCATGAACACTGAAGCTTTCTTC. This sequence encodes CASILAQTMNTEAFF. The variable domain in full, with the rest retrieved from reference TRBV11-2 and TRBJ1-1, is EAGVAQSPRYKIIEKRQSVAFWCNPISGHATLYWYQQILGQGPKLLIQFQNNGVVDDSQLPKDRFSAERLKGVDSTLKIQPAKLEDSAVYLCASILAQTMNTEAFFGQGTRLTVV.